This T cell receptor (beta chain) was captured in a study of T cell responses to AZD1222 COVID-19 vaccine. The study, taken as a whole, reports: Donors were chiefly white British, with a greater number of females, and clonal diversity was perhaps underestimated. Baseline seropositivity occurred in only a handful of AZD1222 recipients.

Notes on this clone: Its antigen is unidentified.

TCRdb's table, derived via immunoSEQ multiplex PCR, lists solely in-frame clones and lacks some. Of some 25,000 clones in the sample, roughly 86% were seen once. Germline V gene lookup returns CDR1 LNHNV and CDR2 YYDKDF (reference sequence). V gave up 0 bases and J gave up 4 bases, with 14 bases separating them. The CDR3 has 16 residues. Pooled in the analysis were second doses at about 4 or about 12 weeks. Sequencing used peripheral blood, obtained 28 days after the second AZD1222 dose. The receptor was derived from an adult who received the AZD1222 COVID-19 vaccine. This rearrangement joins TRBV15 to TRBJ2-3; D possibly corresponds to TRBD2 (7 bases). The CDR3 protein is CATSRDRGAGADTQYF. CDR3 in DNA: TGTGCCACCAGCAGAGATCGGGGGGCCGGAGCAGATACGCAGTATTTT.